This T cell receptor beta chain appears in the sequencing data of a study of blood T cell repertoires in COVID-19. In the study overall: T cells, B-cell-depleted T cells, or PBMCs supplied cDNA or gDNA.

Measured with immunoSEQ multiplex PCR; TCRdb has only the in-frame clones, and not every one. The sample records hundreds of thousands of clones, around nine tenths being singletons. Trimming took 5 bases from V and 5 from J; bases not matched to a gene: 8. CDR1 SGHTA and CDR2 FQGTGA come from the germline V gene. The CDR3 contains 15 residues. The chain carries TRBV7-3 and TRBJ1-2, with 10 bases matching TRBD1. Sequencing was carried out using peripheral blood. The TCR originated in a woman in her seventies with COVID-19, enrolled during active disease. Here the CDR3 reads CASSQTPGQGYGYTF. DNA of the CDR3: TGTGCCAGCAGCCAGACTCCGGGACAGGGGTATGGCTACACCTTC.